This TCR beta chain was sequenced during a study of cytomegalovirus exposure and HLA in healthy donors. In the study overall: Falling in the Caucasian-associated ancestry cluster were approximately 84% of under 450 genotyped donors. Study-level results: Rare sequences made up most TCRs, while some public TCRs were found in many donors. From TCR beta sequences, most subjects' HLA-A and HLA-B alleles were reportedly predicted accurately.

The PCR made use of 60 Vbeta and 13 Jbeta primers. Assay: immunoSEQ multiplex PCR; the TCRdb copy retains only in-frame clones and omits some. The table records roughly 150,000 clones, 70% of them present only once. As for this clone: Its antigen is currently unknown.

This CDR3 is built from 14 residues. Trimming left V 2 bases short and J 5 bases short, with 12 bases between. The germline gives CDR1 MDHEN, CDR2 SYDVKM. Source material: PBMCs. This sequence joins TRBV28 and TRBJ2-5; tentatively, D is TRBD2 (6 bases). This sequence originates from a woman aged 55-69 years in good health and CMV-seropositive. CDR3 loop: CASSLVGGYETQYF. Here the CDR3 DNA reads TGTGCCAGCAGTTTAGTTGGGGGGTACGAGACCCAGTACTTC. The full variable domain, completed using reference TRBV28 and TRBJ2-5, is DVKVTQSSRYLVKRTGEKVFLECVQDMDHENMFWYRQDPGLGLRLIYFSYDVKMKEKGDIPEGYSVSREKKERFSLILESASTNQTSMYLCASSLVGGYETQYFGPGTRLLVL.